One sample yielded the 23 T cell receptor beta chains listed below, sequenced in a study of cytotoxic CD8 clonotypes in ibrutinib-treated CLL. Sequencing was performed with immunoSEQ multiplex PCR; in TCRdb, only in-frame clones are kept and a portion is missing. The sample shows roughly 63,000 clones, less than 75% of them seen only once. The source material was PBMCs, sampled after 12 months of ibrutinib treatment. All receptors come from a human donor with chronic lymphocytic leukemia.

The V call is TRBV7-6, the J call TRBJ2-5; the D gene could be TRBD1 or TRBD2 (6 bases each). The length of the CDR3 is 16 residues. Germline V CDR1 and CDR2: SGHVS, FNYEAQ. Trimming left V 0 bases short and J 2 bases short, with 13 bases between. The CDR3 reads CASSLAPRGRQETQYF. The CDR3 nucleotides are TGTGCCAGCAGCTTAGCGCCCCGGGGGCGACAAGAGACCCAGTACTTC.

The chain carries TRBV27 and TRBJ1-1, with D unclear. Germline CDR1 MNHEY, CDR2 SMNVEV (reference sequence). The CDR3 totals 15 residues. V was clipped by 2 bases and J by 1 base, with 11 bases between them. The CDR3 loop reads CASSLGWRGNTEAFF. CDR3 in DNA: TGTGCCAGCAGTTTAGGGTGGCGGGGGAACACTGAAGCTTTCTTT.

On this clone: In the same sample, other DNA sequences code for this CDR3. This sequence joins TRBV27 and TRBJ1-5; D unresolved. V was trimmed by 3 bases and J by 4 bases, leaving 7 bases between them. Germline V lookup: CDR1 MNHEY, CDR2 SMNVEV (reference sequence). This CDR3 spans 13 amino acids. CDR3 sequence: CASSLVGNQPQHF. CDR3 nucleotide sequence: TGTGCCAGCAGTTTGGTAGGGAATCAGCCCCAGCATTTT.

This rearrangement joins TRBV11-3 to TRBJ2-2; 7 nucleotides agree with TRBD1. The germline V gene encodes CDR1 SGHNT and CDR2 YENEEA. The J segment lost 2 bases and the V segment lost 3 bases, leaving 3 bases of the junction unmatched. The CDR3 totals 15 residues. The CDR3 nucleotides read TGTGCCAGCAGCTTTAGACAGGGAAACACCGGGGAGCTGTTTTTT. Translation: CASSFRQGNTGELFF. Together with reference TRBV11-3 and TRBJ2-2, the CDR3 gives the full variable domain: EAGVVQSPRYKIIEKKQPVAFWCNPISGHNTLYWYLQNLGQGPELLIRYENEEAVDDSQLPKDRFSAERLKGVDSTLKIQPAELGDSAVYLCASSFRQGNTGELFFGEGSRLTVL.

This rearrangement joins TRBV30 to TRBJ2-5; D may be TRBD2 (6 bases). CDR1 and CDR2 (germline): GTSNPN, SVGIG (reference sequence). CDR3 length equals 12 residues. With 6 bases removed from V and 7 bases from J, the gap between germline ends came to 15 bases. The CDR3 DNA is TGTGCCTGTCGGGACTTAATCGGGACCCAGTACTTC. It is translated as CACRDLIGTQYF. The variable domain in full, completed from reference TRBV30 and TRBJ2-5, reads SQTIHQWPATLVQPVGSPLSLECTVEGTSNPNLYWYRQAAGRGLQLLFYSVGIGQISSEVPQNLSASRPQDRQFILSSKKLLLSDSGFYLCACRDLIGTQYFGPGTRLLVL.

The chain carries TRBV7-9 and TRBJ2-7, with D maybe TRBD2 (7 bases). There are 15 residues in the CDR3. The V gene's germline CDR1 is SEHNR and CDR2 FQNEAQ (reference sequence). The ends were cut back, 1 base at V and 2 bases at J, with 12 bases in the middle. This chain's CDR3 is CASSLVGGRTYEQYF. CDR3 DNA: TGTGCCAGCAGCTTAGTCGGGGGGCGCACCTACGAGCAGTACTTC.

CDR3 bases: TGCGCCAGCAGCTTGGTGTCAGGGTCCTCCTACGAGCAGTACTTC. It specifies CASSLVSGSSYEQYF. The chain links TRBV5-1 to TRBJ2-7; D is perhaps TRBD1 (5 bases). The CDR3 runs 15 residues. Germline assignment: CDR1 SGHRS and CDR2 YFSETQ. The germline V and J ends were trimmed by 0 bases and 0 bases, with 10 bases remaining between them.

This clone occurred a few times. This rearrangement joins TRBV19 to TRBJ1-6; a weak D match, TRBD1 (5 bases). Germline loops: CDR1 LNHDA, CDR2 SQIVND (reference sequence). V lost 3 bases, J lost 8 bases, and 11 bases lay in between. This CDR3 has 14 amino acids. The CDR3 here is CASSIMAGHSPLHF. The CDR3 bases are TGTGCCAGTAGTATCATGGCAGGGCATTCACCCCTCCACTTT.

The chain employs TRBV28 and TRBJ2-7; TRBD2 agrees at 8 bases. Germline CDR1 is MDHEN and CDR2 is SYDVKM. The CDR3 has 14 residues. After removal of 5 bases from V and 2 bases from J, the junction contained 5 bases not matched to a gene. DNA for the CDR3: TGTGCCAGCAGTCCGAGCGGGGGAACCTACGAGCAGTACTTC. Its protein product is CASSPSGGTYEQYF. The variable domain in full, with the rest retrieved from reference TRBV28 and TRBJ2-7, is DVKVTQSSRYLVKRTGEKVFLECVQDMDHENMFWYRQDPGLGLRLIYFSYDVKMKEKGDIPEGYSVSREKKERFSLILESASTNQTSMYLCASSPSGGTYEQYFGPGTRLTVT.

This clone occurred many times. The chain links TRBV28 to TRBJ2-5; TRBD1 aligns across 10 bases. Trimming cost V 5 bases and J 7 bases; bases outside gene matches: 4. The CDR3 is 13 residues long. Germline V gene data show CDR1 as MDHEN and CDR2 as SYDVKM. The CDR3 bases are TGTGCCAGCAGTCGGGACAGGGGTCCGACCCAGTACTTC. This codes for CASSRDRGPTQYF. The entire variable domain, with the rest obtained from reference TRBV28 and TRBJ2-5, is as follows: DVKVTQSSRYLVKRTGEKVFLECVQDMDHENMFWYRQDPGLGLRLIYFSYDVKMKEKGDIPEGYSVSREKKERFSLILESASTNQTSMYLCASSRDRGPTQYFGPGTRLLVL.

The chain employs TRBV5-1 and TRBJ2-4; D not resolved. CDR1 is SGHRS, CDR2 YFSETQ, per germline. CDR3 size: 12 residues. The V gene lost 7 bases and the J gene lost 6 bases, with 11 bases spanning the gap. CDR3 region: CASSSGRNIQYF. CDR3 DNA: TGCGCCAGCTCGAGTGGCAGAAACATTCAGTACTTC.

This clone was found many times. The chain carries TRBV5-1 and TRBJ2-3; 9 nucleotides line up with TRBD2. This CDR3 contains 17 residues. Germline values: CDR1 SGHRS, CDR2 YFSETQ. V gave up 0 bases and J gave up 1 base; unmatched junction bases: 6. CDR3 loop: CASSLVLAGSGTDTQYF. DNA for the CDR3: TGCGCCAGCAGCTTGGTCCTAGCGGGGTCTGGCACAGATACGCAGTATTTT. Full variable domain (remainder filled in from reference TRBV5-1 and TRBJ2-3): KAGVTQTPRYLIKTRGQQVTLSCSPISGHRSVSWYQQTPGQGLQFLFEYFSETQRNKGNFPGRFSGRQFSNSRSEMNVSTLELGDSALYLCASSLVLAGSGTDTQYFGPGTRLTVL.

This clone was picked up many times. V is TRBV7-2 and J is TRBJ2-1, with D perhaps TRBD1 (6 bases). Germline V gene data show CDR1 as SGHTA and CDR2 as FQGNSA. V lost 3 bases to trimming and J lost 0 bases, with 12 bases between them. The CDR3 length is 16 residues. CDR3 DNA: TGTGCCAGCAGCTTGAGGGGGACCAGCTCCTACAATGAGCAGTTCTTC. It encodes CASSLRGTSSYNEQFF.

In its sample, this clone was seen a few times. This chain uses TRBV18 with TRBJ1-5; 8 bases are a match to TRBD1. The CDR3 length is 15 residues. The trim removed 5 bases at V and 5 bases at J, leaving 8 bases unmatched. Germline V lookup: CDR1 KGHSH, CDR2 LQKENI. The CDR3 DNA reads as TGTGCCAGCTCAGCAGGGGGCCTAGGGGATCAGCCCCAGCATTTT. Translation gives CASSAGGLGDQPQHF.

This clone was seen once. The chain joins TRBV7-9 to TRBJ1-1; 7 nucleotides align to TRBD1. CDR1 SEHNR and CDR2 FQNEAQ come from the germline V gene (reference sequence). CDR3 length: 16 amino acids. The ends lost 5 bases at V and 10 bases at J; junction bases unmatched: 19. This CDR3 reads CASSNPYPAGGMGAFF. DNA for the CDR3: TGTGCCAGCAGCAACCCTTATCCGGCAGGGGGAATGGGAGCTTTCTTT.

This clone was observed many times. Written as DNA, the CDR3 is TGTGCCAGCTGTGGAGGGGCTCTGAACACTGAAGCTTTCTTT. It specifies CASCGGALNTEAFF. V and J are TRBV28 and TRBJ1-1; D is possibly TRBD1 (5 bases). This CDR3 spans 14 amino acids. Germline V gene data show CDR1 as MDHEN and CDR2 as SYDVKM. Trimming left V 8 bases short and J 0 bases short, with 13 bases between.

This clone was counted at least ten times. The chain carries TRBV10-3 and TRBJ1-3; 7 nucleotides align to TRBD1. Germline assignment: CDR1 ENHRY and CDR2 SYGVKD. V shed 10 bases, J shed 10 bases, and the junction held 7 bases outside the gene matches. The CDR3 contains 11 residues. In DNA, the CDR3 is TGTGCCACCAGGGGGGAAGGGACCATATATTTT. Its protein product is CATRGEGTIYF.

Notes on this clone: This sample includes further DNA sequences coding for the same CDR3. The chain has TRBV18 and TRBJ2-2, with 8 positions matching TRBD1. The CDR3 spans 16 residues. Germline CDR1 and CDR2: KGHSH and LQKENI. With V trimmed by 3 bases and J by 5 bases, 8 bases remained unmatched. CDR3 sequence reads: CASSPRQGADTGELFF. As DNA, the CDR3 is TGTGCCAGCTCACCGCGCCAGGGGGCGGATACCGGGGAGCTGTTTTTT.

The J gene is TRBJ2-7, the V gene TRBV6-6, with 7 bases that match TRBD2. CDR1 is MNHNY, CDR2 SVGAGI, per germline (reference sequence). V shed 6 bases, J shed 9 bases, and the junction held 17 bases outside the gene matches. The CDR3 extends over 15 amino acids. The CDR3 region has the DNA TGTGCCAGCAGCCTTGGTCGGGGAGGGCCGGGGGTGCAGTACTTC. It specifies CASSLGRGGPGVQYF.

This clone was detected a few times. The rearrangement uses TRBV30 and TRBJ2-2; D is uncertain. Deletions cut 2 bases from V and 4 bases from J, with 11 bases between. The CDR3 consists of 14 residues. The V gene's germline CDR1 is GTSNPN and CDR2 SVGIG (reference sequence). The DNA of the CDR3 is TGTGCCTGGAGTCGCTTTACTGGCACCGGGGAGCTGTTTTTT. Its translation: CAWSRFTGTGELFF.

The CDR3 DNA reads as TGTGCCAGCAGCCCTACAGGGAACGGCTACACCTTC. Amino acid sequence: CASSPTGNGYTF. The V call is TRBV6-5, the J call TRBJ1-2, with D perhaps matching TRBD1 (6 bases). Trimming cost V 6 bases and J 8 bases, with 13 bases left between them. The CDR3 length is 12 residues. CDR1 and CDR2 (germline): MNHEY, SVGAGI.

The chain is built from TRBV7-7 and TRBJ2-2; D is unresolved. The germline CDR1 and CDR2 sequences are SSHAT and FNYEAQ (reference sequence). The CDR3 extends over 14 amino acids. The V end was cut by 0 bases, the J end by 5 bases, with 7 bases between. The CDR3 is CASSLARDTGELFF. CDR3 in DNA: TGTGCCAGCAGCTTAGCGCGAGATACCGGGGAGCTGTTTTTT.

This chain uses TRBV19 with TRBJ2-7; a possible D gene is TRBD1 (5 bases). Germline assignment: CDR1 LNHDA and CDR2 SQIVND (reference sequence). V was shortened by 6 bases and J by 2 bases, with 14 bases between the two germline ends. The CDR3 covers 14 residues. CDR3 nucleotide sequence: TGTGCCAGTAGGACATTTTTAGGGGCCTACGAGCAGTACTTC. Translation: CASRTFLGAYEQYF.